Shown below are 2 T cell receptor beta chains from a single sample sequenced in a study of cytomegalovirus exposure and HLA in healthy donors (dated by TCRdb to 2016 to 2017). Receptors were amplified or captured by the immunoSEQ multiplex PCR assay. The multiplex PCR relied on a mix of 60 forward primers for TCR Vbeta segments and 13 reverse primers for TCR Jbeta segments. TCRdb carries this immuneACCESS record with in-frame sequences only. Its versions omit some clonotypes, under half of them owing to an unresolved V gene in the studies checked, with the rest unexplained. Present in this sample are 130,000 to 150,000 clones, roughly 79% of which were seen just once. The ten largest account for approximately 9.7% of the sample. Sequencing was performed on PBMCs. These receptors were obtained from a woman aged 60 to 75 in good health and CMV-seropositive.

The chain couples TRBV25-1 to TRBJ2-6; the D is unclear. The CDR3 extends over 14 amino acids. The V end lost 5 bases, the J end lost 0 bases, and 5 bases lay between the germline ends. CDR1 MGHDK and CDR2 SYGVNS come from the germline V gene. This chain's CDR3 is CASSSGSGANVLTF. The DNA of the CDR3 is TGTGCCAGCAGTTCGGGCTCTGGGGCCAACGTCCTGACTTTC.

Points on this clone: The junction differs from germline at one of its ends, possibly a read error. V and J are TRBV18 and TRBJ1-1, with D possibly TRBD1 on 5 matching bases. CDR1 is KGHSH, CDR2 LQKENI, per germline. CDR3 length: 14 residues. The CDR3, as DNA: TGTGCCAGCTCACCGTCGGGGGAGAACGCTGAAGCTTTCTTT. This sequence encodes CASSPSGENAEAFF.